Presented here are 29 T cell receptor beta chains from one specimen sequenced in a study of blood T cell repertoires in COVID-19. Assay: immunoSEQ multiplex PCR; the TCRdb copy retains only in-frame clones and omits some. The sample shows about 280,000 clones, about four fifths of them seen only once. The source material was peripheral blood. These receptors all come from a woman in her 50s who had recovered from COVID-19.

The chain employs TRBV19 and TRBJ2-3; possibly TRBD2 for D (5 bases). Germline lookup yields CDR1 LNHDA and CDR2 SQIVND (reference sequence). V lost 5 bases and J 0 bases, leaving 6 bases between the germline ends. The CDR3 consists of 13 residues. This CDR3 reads CASSEGSTDTQYF. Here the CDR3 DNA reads TGTGCCAGTAGTGAGGGTAGCACAGATACGCAGTATTTT.

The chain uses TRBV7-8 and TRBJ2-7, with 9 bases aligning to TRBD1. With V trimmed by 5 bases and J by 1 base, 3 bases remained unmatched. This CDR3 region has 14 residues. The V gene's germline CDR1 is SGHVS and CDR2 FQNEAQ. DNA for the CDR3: TGTGCCAGCAGCAAGACAGGGGGTTCCTACGAGCAGTACTTC. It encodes CASSKTGGSYEQYF.

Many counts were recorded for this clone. Written as DNA, the CDR3 is TGTGCCAGCAGTCTCGGACAGGGTGGGACGCAGCAGTACTTC. Translating it yields CASSLGQGGTQQYF. The genes are TRBV28 and TRBJ2-7; TRBD1 aligns across 8 bases. V was pared by 5 bases and J by 8 bases, with 11 bases of the junction left unmatched. CDR1 MDHEN and CDR2 SYDVKM come from the germline V gene. The CDR3 extends over 14 amino acids.

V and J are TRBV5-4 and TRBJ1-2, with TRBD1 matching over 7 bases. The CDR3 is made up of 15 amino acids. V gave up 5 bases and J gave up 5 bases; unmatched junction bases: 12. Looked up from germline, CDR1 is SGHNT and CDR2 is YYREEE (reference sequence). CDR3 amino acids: CASRTAGTASYGYTF. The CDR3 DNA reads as TGTGCCAGCAGAACAGCCGGGACAGCATCTTATGGCTACACCTTC.

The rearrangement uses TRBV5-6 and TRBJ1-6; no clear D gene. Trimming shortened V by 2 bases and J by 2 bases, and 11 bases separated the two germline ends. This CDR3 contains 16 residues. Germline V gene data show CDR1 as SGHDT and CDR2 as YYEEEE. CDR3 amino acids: CASSFWADPYNSPLHF. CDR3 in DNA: TGTGCCAGCAGCTTCTGGGCAGATCCCTATAATTCACCCCTCCACTTT.

CDR3 bases: TGCGCCAGCAGCTTGGCCATCTGGGACTCAGATACGCAGTATTTT. This encodes CASSLAIWDSDTQYF. The V and J genes are TRBV5-1 and TRBJ2-3, with D tentatively TRBD2 (6 bases). Trimming left V 0 bases short and J 4 bases short, with 12 bases between. Germline CDR1 is SGHRS and CDR2 is YFSETQ. CDR3 length: 15 residues.

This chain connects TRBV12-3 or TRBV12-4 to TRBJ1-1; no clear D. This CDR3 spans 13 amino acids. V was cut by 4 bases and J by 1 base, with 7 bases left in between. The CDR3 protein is CASSWAANTEAFF. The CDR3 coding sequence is TGTGCCAGCAGTTGGGCTGCGAACACTGAAGCTTTCTTT.

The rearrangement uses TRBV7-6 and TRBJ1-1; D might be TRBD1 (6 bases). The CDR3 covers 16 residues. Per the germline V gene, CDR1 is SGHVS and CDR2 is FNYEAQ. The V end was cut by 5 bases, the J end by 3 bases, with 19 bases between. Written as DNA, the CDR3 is TGTGCCAGCAGCCCAGATGTTTGGCAGGGGCACACTGAAGCTTTCTTT. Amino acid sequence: CASSPDVWQGHTEAFF. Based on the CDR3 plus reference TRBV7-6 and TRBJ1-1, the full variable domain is GAGVSQSPRYKVTKRGQDVALRCDPISGHVSLYWYRQALGQGPEFLTYFNYEAQQDKSGLPNDRFSAERPEGSISTLTIQRTEQRDSAMYRCASSPDVWQGHTEAFFGQGTRLTVV.

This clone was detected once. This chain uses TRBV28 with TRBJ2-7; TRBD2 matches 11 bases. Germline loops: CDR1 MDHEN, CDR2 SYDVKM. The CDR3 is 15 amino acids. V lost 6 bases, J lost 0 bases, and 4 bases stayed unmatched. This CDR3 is CASSRLAGSSYEQYF. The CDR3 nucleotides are TGTGCCAGCAGCAGACTAGCGGGGAGCTCCTACGAGCAGTACTTC.

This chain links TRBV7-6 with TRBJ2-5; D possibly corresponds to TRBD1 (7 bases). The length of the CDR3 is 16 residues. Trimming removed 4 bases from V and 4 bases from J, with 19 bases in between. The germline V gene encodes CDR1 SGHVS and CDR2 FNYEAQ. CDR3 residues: CASSSAGGGGRETQYF. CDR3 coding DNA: TGTGCCAGCAGCTCCGCCGGAGGGGGCGGACGAGAGACCCAGTACTTC.

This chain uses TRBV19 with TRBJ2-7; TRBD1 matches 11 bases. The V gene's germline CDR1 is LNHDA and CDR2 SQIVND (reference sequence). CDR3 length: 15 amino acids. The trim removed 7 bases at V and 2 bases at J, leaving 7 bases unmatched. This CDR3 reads CASNLGTGGTYEQYF. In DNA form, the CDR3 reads TGTGCCAGTAACCTCGGGACAGGGGGTACCTACGAGCAGTACTTC.

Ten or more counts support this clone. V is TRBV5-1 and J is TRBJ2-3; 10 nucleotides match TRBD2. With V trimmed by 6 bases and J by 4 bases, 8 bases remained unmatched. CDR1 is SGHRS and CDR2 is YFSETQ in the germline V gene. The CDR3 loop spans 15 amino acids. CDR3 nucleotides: TGCGCCAGCAACCTAGCGGGAGAGTGGTCAGATACGCAGTATTTT. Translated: CASNLAGEWSDTQYF.

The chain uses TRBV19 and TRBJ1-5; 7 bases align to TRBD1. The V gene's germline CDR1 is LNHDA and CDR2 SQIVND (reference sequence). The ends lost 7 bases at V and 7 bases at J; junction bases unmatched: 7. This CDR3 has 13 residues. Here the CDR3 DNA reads TGTGCCAGTAACGAAAACAGGGGACAGCCCCAGCATTTT. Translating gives CASNENRGQPQHF.

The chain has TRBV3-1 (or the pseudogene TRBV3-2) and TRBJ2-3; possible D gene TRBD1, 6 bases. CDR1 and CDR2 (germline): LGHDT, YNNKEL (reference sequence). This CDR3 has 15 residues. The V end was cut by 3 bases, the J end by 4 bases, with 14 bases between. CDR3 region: CASSQQGLNSDTQYF. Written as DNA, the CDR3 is TGTGCCAGCAGCCAGCAGGGGCTGAATTCAGATACGCAGTATTTT.

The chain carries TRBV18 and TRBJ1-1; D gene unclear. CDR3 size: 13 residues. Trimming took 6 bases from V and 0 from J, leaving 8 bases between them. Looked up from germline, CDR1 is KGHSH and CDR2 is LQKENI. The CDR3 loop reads CASSSNLNTEAFF. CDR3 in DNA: TGTGCCAGCTCTTCTAATTTGAACACTGAAGCTTTCTTT.

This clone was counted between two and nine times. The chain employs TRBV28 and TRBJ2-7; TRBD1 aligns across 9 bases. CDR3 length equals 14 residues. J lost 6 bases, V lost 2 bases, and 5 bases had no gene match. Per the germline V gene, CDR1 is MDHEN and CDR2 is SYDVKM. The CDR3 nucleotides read TGTGCCAGCAGTTTAACCCGGACAGGGGTCGAGCAGTACTTC. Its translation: CASSLTRTGVEQYF. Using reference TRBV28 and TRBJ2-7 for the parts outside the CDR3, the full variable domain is DVKVTQSSRYLVKRTGEKVFLECVQDMDHENMFWYRQDPGLGLRLIYFSYDVKMKEKGDIPEGYSVSREKKERFSLILESASTNQTSMYLCASSLTRTGVEQYFGPGTRLTVT.

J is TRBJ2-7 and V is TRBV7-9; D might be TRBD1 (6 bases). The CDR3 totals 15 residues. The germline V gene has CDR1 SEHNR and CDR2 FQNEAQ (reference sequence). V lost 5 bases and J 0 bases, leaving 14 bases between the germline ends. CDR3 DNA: TGTGCCAGCAGCCTACTAGGACAGATCTCCTACGAGCAGTACTTC. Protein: CASSLLGQISYEQYF. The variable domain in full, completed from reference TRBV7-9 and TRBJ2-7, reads DTGVSQNPRHKITKRGQNVTFRCDPISEHNRLYWYRQTLGQGPEFLTYFQNEAQLEKSRLLSDRFSAERPKGSFSTLEIQRTEQGDSAMYLCASSLLGQISYEQYFGPGTRLTVT.

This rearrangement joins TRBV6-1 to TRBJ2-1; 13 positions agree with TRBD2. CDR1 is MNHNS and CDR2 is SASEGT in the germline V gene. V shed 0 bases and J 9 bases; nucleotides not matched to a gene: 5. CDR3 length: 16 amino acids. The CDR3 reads CASSEARLAGGGEQFF. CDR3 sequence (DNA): TGTGCCAGCAGTGAAGCACGACTAGCGGGAGGTGGTGAGCAGTTCTTC.

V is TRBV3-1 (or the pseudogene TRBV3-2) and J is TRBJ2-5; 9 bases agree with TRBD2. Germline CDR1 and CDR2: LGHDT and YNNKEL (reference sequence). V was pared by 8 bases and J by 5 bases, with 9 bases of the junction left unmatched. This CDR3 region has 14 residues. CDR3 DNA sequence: TGTGCCAGCGGCAGCAGCGGGAGGAGTGAGACCCAGTACTTC. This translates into CASGSSGRSETQYF.

CDR3 protein: CASSLRQGFEKLFF. DNA for the CDR3: TGTGCCAGCAGCTTGCGTCAGGGCTTTGAAAAACTGTTTTTT. V usage is TRBV5-5 and J usage is TRBJ1-4; a weak D match, TRBD1 (5 bases). Trimming removed 1 base from V and 7 bases from J, with 11 bases in between. Germline lookup yields CDR1 SGHKS and CDR2 YYEKEE (reference sequence). CDR3 length: 14 residues.

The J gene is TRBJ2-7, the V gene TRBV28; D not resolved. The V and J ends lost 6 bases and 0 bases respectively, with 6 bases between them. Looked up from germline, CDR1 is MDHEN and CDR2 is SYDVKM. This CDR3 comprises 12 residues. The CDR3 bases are TGTGCCAGCAGAGAGAACTCCTACGAGCAGTACTTC. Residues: CASRENSYEQYF.

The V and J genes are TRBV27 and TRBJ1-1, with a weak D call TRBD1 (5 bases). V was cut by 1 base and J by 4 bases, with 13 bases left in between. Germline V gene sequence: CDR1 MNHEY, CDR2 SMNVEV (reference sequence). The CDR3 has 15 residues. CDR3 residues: CASSLLQGFGTEAFF. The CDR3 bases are TGTGCCAGCAGTTTATTGCAGGGATTTGGCACTGAAGCTTTCTTT.

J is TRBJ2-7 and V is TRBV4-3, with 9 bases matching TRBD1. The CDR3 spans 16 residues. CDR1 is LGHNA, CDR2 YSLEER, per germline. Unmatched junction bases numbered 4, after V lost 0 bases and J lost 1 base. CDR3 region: CASSQDYGTGSYEQYF. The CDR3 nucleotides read TGCGCCAGCAGCCAAGATTACGGGACAGGGTCCTACGAGCAGTACTTC.

The CDR3 DNA reads as TGTGCCAGTAGTATCTCAGTACAGGGAATATCGAAGACTGAAGCTTTCTTT. This translates into CASSISVQGISKTEAFF. The gene calls are TRBV19 and TRBJ1-1, with D possibly matching TRBD1 (6 bases). The ends were cut back, 3 bases at V and 5 bases at J, with 22 bases in the middle. CDR3 length equals 17 residues. The germline V gene has CDR1 LNHDA and CDR2 SQIVND (reference sequence).

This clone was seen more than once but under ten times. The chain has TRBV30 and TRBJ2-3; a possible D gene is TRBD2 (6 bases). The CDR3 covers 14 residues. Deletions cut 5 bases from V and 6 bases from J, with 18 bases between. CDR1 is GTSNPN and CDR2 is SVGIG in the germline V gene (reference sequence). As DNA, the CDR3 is TGTGCCTGGGGGAGGAAGAGCGGGCTGGATACGCAGTATTTT. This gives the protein CAWGRKSGLDTQYF.

CDR3 region: CASSLEGVDMNTEAFF. DNA for the CDR3: TGTGCCAGCAGCTTAGAGGGGGTGGACATGAACACTGAAGCTTTCTTT. V is TRBV7-2 and J is TRBJ1-1; the D gene is possibly TRBD1 (6 bases). Looked up from germline, CDR1 is SGHTA and CDR2 is FQGNSA. The V end was cut by 1 base, the J end by 0 bases, with 12 bases between. The CDR3 is 16 amino acids.

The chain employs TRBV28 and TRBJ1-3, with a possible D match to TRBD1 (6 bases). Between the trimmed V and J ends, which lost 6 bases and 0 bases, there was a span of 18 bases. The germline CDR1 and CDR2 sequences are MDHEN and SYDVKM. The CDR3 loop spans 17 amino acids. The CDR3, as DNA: TGTGCCAGCAGCCCCGGGACGGGGGGCATCTCTGGAAACACCATATATTTT. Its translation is CASSPGTGGISGNTIYF.

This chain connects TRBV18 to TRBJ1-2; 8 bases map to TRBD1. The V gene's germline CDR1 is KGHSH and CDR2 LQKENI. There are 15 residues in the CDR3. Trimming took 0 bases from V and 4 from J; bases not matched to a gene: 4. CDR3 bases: TGTGCCAGCTCACCACCTACCGGACAGGGCTATGGCTACACCTTC. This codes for CASSPPTGQGYGYTF.

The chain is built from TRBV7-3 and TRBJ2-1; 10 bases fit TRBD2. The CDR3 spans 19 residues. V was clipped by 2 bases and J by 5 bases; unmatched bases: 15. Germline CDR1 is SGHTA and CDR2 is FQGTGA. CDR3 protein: CASSLSPPYTSGINNEQFF. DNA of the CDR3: TGTGCCAGCAGCTTATCCCCCCCCTACACTAGCGGGATTAACAATGAGCAGTTCTTC. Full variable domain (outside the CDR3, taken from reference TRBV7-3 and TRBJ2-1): GAGVSQTPSNKVTEKGKYVELRCDPISGHTALYWYRQSLGQGPEFLIYFQGTGAADDSGLPNDRFFAVRPEGSVSTLKIQRTERGDSAVYLCASSLSPPYTSGINNEQFFGPGTRLTVL.